The clone carrying this T cell receptor beta chain has just one count. Its matching antigen is unknown. Looked up from germline, CDR1 is MNHEY and CDR2 is SMNVEV (reference sequence). The ends were cut back, 3 bases at V and 4 bases at J, with 9 bases in the middle. The length of the CDR3 is 14 residues. The source of the sample is a study of shared clonotypes between healthy human individuals. Study results and limitations: The sole specimen, blood, was sampled, and tissue repertoires likely differ.

Naive-designated CD8 cells lacked CD45RO, were positively enriched for CCR7, and omitted terminally differentiated effector memory CD45RA+ cells. Sequencing was performed with immunoSEQ multiplex PCR; in TCRdb, only in-frame clones are kept and a portion is missing. The table shows millions of clones, with about 95% occurring only once. This TCR derives from a young man in good health. The chain combines TRBV27 with TRBJ2-2; no reliable D call. Sample: naive CD8+ T cells sorted from blood. CDR3 sequence: CASSFSTVTGELFF. DNA for the CDR3: TGTGCCAGCAGTTTCTCCACGGTCACCGGGGAGCTGTTTTTT.